This T cell receptor beta chain was sequenced for a study of blood T cell repertoires in COVID-19. Enrolled through a virtual design, the participants were between roughly 18 and 100 years of age and came from under 25 US areas. Germline trimming cut 4 bases from V and 2 bases from J; bases unmatched to any gene: 9. This CDR3 region has 16 residues. The germline gives CDR1 SEHNR, CDR2 FQNEAQ (reference sequence). Data came from immunoSEQ multiplex PCR; TCRdb stores just in-frame clones and leaves some out. The sample contains about 210,000 clones, roughly 84% of which appear only once. The chain uses TRBV7-9 and TRBJ2-5; 8 nucleotides match TRBD1. The receptor was isolated from a man aged 25-40 years in a cohort exposed to, infected with or recovered from COVID-19 (not recorded which). The sample was PBMCs or T cells enriched from blood (not recorded which). CDR3 nucleotide sequence: TGTGCCAGCAGCTCGTGGGGACAGGTCGGACAAGAGACCCAGTACTTC. Amino acids: CASSSWGQVGQETQYF. Based on the CDR3 plus reference TRBV7-9 and TRBJ2-5, the full variable domain is DTGVSQNPRHKITKRGQNVTFRCDPISEHNRLYWYRQTLGQGPEFLTYFQNEAQLEKSRLLSDRFSAERPKGSFSTLEIQRTEQGDSAMYLCASSSWGQVGQETQYFGPGTRLLVL.